This T cell receptor (beta chain) derives from a study of a mutant IDH1 vaccine in newly diagnosed glioma. For the study at large: Males made up roughly 60% and females roughly 40% of treated patients, whose mean age was approximately 40 years. Beforehand, treatment had been radiotherapy, temozolomide, or both; the majority received both.

Profiled with immunoSEQ multiplex PCR; TCRdb holds only in-frame clones, not every one. The table includes 30,000 to 35,000 clones, over 60% detected once. The time point is: baseline, week 1 (first vaccination visit). As for treatment: pre-vaccination baseline after standard-of-care therapy. The astrocytomas were IDH1-mutant, ATRX-negative, and WHO grade 3 or 4. Sequenced here: peripheral blood mononuclear cells (PBMCs), sampled from a glioma patient treated with radiotherapy, temozolomide or both. This clonotype was obtained from a man aged 45-60 years with glioma. Some clones in this sample may be carry-over from other donors' samples.

For the CDR3, the DNA is TGTGCCAGCTCTCAGGGGCCAGATCAGCCCCAGCATTTT. As protein: CASSQGPDQPQHF. The gene calls are TRBV18 and TRBJ1-5, with a tentative D call TRBD1 (6 bases). V was cut by 6 bases and J by 5 bases, with 11 bases left in between. Germline V lookup: CDR1 KGHSH, CDR2 LQKENI. The CDR3 sequence is 13 residues long.